A selection of T cell receptor beta chains follows, all from one sample in a study of PD-1 blockade in classical Hodgkin lymphoma. The assay was immunoSEQ multiplex PCR, and TCRdb's table has in-frame clones only and misses some. Seen here are under 60,000 clones, around two thirds observed once, and the top ten hold over 12%. The input for sequencing was peripheral blood mononuclear cells (PBMCs), taken before the second cycle of nivolumab. The receptors come from a human donor with classical Hodgkin lymphoma. Each CDR3 is given with its conserved first and last residue. D genes are given only for firm matches. Clone sizes are given selectively: once, few, many, or a class where the clone is expanded.

J gene: TRBJ2-7; V gene: TRBV6-6; clone size: -; D gene: -; CDR3 DNA: TGTGCCAGCAGTTCCGTTAACTACGAGCAGTACTTC; CDR3 protein: CASSSVNYEQYF
J gene: TRBJ2-7; V gene: TRBV6-5; clone size: -; D gene: -; CDR3 DNA: TGTGCCAGCAGTTACTCGGGAAACCGTCCTCTCCAGTACTTC; CDR3 protein: CASSYSGNRPLQYF
J gene: TRBJ1-4; V gene: TRBV30; clone size: -; D gene: TRBD1; CDR3 DNA: TGTGCCTGGAGCTCAGGGGGTGGTGAAAAACTGTTTTTT; CDR3 protein: CAWSSGGGEKLFF
J gene: TRBJ2-3; V gene: TRBV30; clone size: -; D gene: -; CDR3 DNA: TGTGCCTGGAGTGTACTCCGTGGAGGGGGTAGCACAGATACGCAGTATTTT; CDR3 protein: CAWSVLRGGGSTDTQYF
J gene: TRBJ1-5; V gene: TRBV30; clone size: -; D gene: TRBD1; CDR3 DNA: TGTGCCTGGAGTGTACAGGGGGCCCAGCCCCAGCATTTT; CDR3 protein: CAWSVQGAQPQHF
J gene: TRBJ2-6; V gene: TRBV6-5; clone size: -; D gene: -; CDR3 DNA: TGTGCCAGCAGTTACCTTGTCTCTGGGGCCAACGTCCTGACTTTC; CDR3 protein: CASSYLVSGANVLTF
J gene: TRBJ1-1; V gene: TRBV27; clone size: -; D gene: -; CDR3 DNA: TGTGCCAGCAGCAACTGGGCTGAAGCTTTCTTT; CDR3 protein: CASSNWAEAFF
J gene: TRBJ2-1; V gene: TRBV28; clone size: medium-sized; D gene: -; CDR3 DNA: TGTGCCAGCAGCCTTGGGAGAGATCCCCTCAATGAGCAGTTCTTC; CDR3 protein: CASSLGRDPLNEQFF
J gene: TRBJ1-2; V gene: TRBV19; clone size: -; D gene: TRBD1; CDR3 DNA: TGTGCCAGTAGTACCAGGACAGGGGGCACCTATGGCTACACCTTC; CDR3 protein: CASSTRTGGTYGYTF
J gene: TRBJ2-3; V gene: TRBV30; clone size: -; D gene: -; CDR3 DNA: TGTGCCTGGAGTGCTATGCGGGCCACAGATACGCAGTATTTT; CDR3 protein: CAWSAMRATDTQYF
J gene: TRBJ1-2; V gene: TRBV7-9; clone size: -; D gene: TRBD1; CDR3 DNA: TGTGCCAGCAGCTACGGGACAGGGACAGGGGGCTACACCTTC; CDR3 protein: CASSYGTGTGGYTF
J gene: TRBJ1-5; V gene: TRBV2; clone size: -; D gene: -; CDR3 DNA: TGTGCCAGGGGCGAACAGGGTGGTCAGCCCCAGCATTTT; CDR3 protein: CARGEQGGQPQHF
J gene: TRBJ1-1; V gene: TRBV6-5; clone size: once; D gene: -; CDR3 DNA: TGTGCCAGCAGTTACGGCAGGAACACTGAAGCTTTCTTT; CDR3 protein: CASSYGRNTEAFF
J gene: TRBJ2-3; V gene: TRBV6-6; clone size: -; D gene: -; CDR3 DNA: TGTGCCATCTCACAGGGCACAGATACGCAGTATTTT; CDR3 protein: CAISQGTDTQYF
J gene: TRBJ2-7; V gene: TRBV28; clone size: -; D gene: TRBD1; CDR3 DNA: TGTGCCAGCAGTTCCGCCGGGACAGGGTCCTACGAGCAGTACTTC; CDR3 protein: CASSSAGTGSYEQYF
J gene: TRBJ1-4; V gene: TRBV29-1; clone size: few; D gene: -; CDR3 DNA: TGCAGCGTTGGGGGTGAAAAACTGTTTTTT; CDR3 protein: CSVGGEKLFF
J gene: TRBJ1-1; V gene: TRBV7-2; clone size: -; D gene: -; CDR3 DNA: TGTGCCAGCAGACTCGATGCGGGTAAAGCTTTCTTT; CDR3 protein: CASRLDAGKAFF
J gene: TRBJ2-7; V gene: TRBV27; clone size: -; D gene: -; CDR3 DNA: TGTGCCAGCCGCACCCGCCAGGACTACGAGCAGTACTTC; CDR3 protein: CASRTRQDYEQYF
J gene: TRBJ2-7; V gene: TRBV11-2; clone size: -; D gene: -; CDR3 DNA: TGTGCCAGCAGCTTAGTTGGTTCCTCCTACGAGCAGTACTTC; CDR3 protein: CASSLVGSSYEQYF
J gene: TRBJ1-5; V gene: TRBV28; clone size: -; D gene: -; CDR3 DNA: TGTGCCAGCAGTTTCGTGGGATATAGCAATCAGCCCCAGCATTTT; CDR3 protein: CASSFVGYSNQPQHF
J gene: TRBJ2-3; V gene: TRBV12-2; clone size: -; D gene: -; CDR3 DNA: TGTGCAAGTCGTTCACCGGATGGAGGATATGTAAGGGCAGATACGCAGTATTTT; CDR3 protein: CASRSPDGGYVRADTQYF
J gene: TRBJ1-5; V gene: TRBV6-1; clone size: once; D gene: TRBD1; CDR3 DNA: TGTGCCAGCAGTGAAGCGAGGGACAGACCACATCAGCCCCAGCATTTT; CDR3 protein: CASSEARDRPHQPQHF
J gene: TRBJ2-1; V gene: TRBV9; clone size: -; D gene: -; CDR3 DNA: TGTGCCAGCAGCGTGCGGGGCTCGGATGAGCAGTTCTTC; CDR3 protein: CASSVRGSDEQFF
J gene: TRBJ2-3; V gene: TRBV10-3; clone size: -; D gene: TRBD1; CDR3 DNA: TGTGCCATCAGTGATTTCGACAGGGGTTTCACAGATACGCAGTATTTT; CDR3 protein: CAISDFDRGFTDTQYF
J gene: TRBJ2-3; V gene: TRBV5-1; clone size: -; D gene: TRBD2; CDR3 DNA: TGCGCCAGCAGACCGGGACTAGCGGGGGTCGGTACGCAGTATTTT; CDR3 protein: CASRPGLAGVGTQYF
J gene: TRBJ1-3; V gene: TRBV27; clone size: medium-sized; D gene: -; CDR3 DNA: TGTGCCAGCAGTTTATCGGGCAACTCTGGAAACACCATATATTTT; CDR3 protein: CASSLSGNSGNTIYF
J gene: TRBJ2-7; V gene: TRBV19; clone size: -; D gene: TRBD2; CDR3 DNA: TGTGCCAGTAGTATAGAAACGGCTAGCGGCCTCTACGAGCAGTACTTC; CDR3 protein: CASSIETASGLYEQYF
J gene: TRBJ2-4; V gene: TRBV28; clone size: -; D gene: -; CDR3 DNA: TGTGCCAGCAGTTTTCCTTTAGCGGCTAGAGCCAAAAACATTCAGTACTTC; CDR3 protein: CASSFPLAARAKNIQYF
J gene: TRBJ1-4; V gene: TRBV19; clone size: -; D gene: -; CDR3 DNA: TGTGCCAGTAGTATAACGGGGGCGAATAATGAAAAACTGTTTTTT; CDR3 protein: CASSITGANNEKLFF
J gene: TRBJ1-1; V gene: TRBV29-1; clone size: -; D gene: -; CDR3 DNA: TGCAGCGTAGGAGTACAGGGACGTACTGAAGCTTTCTTT; CDR3 protein: CSVGVQGRTEAFF
J gene: TRBJ1-2; V gene: TRBV21-1; clone size: many; D gene: -; CDR3 DNA: TGTGCCAGACGCGACGGTGCCTTCTATGGCTACACCTTC; CDR3 protein: CARRDGAFYGYTF
J gene: TRBJ2-7; V gene: TRBV15; clone size: -; D gene: -; CDR3 DNA: TGTGCCACCAGCAGAGACGGTTACGAGCAGTACTTC; CDR3 protein: CATSRDGYEQYF
J gene: TRBJ1-3; V gene: TRBV19; clone size: -; D gene: TRBD1; CDR3 DNA: TGTGCCAGTAGTGCGACAGGGGGTTTTACTGGAAACACCATATATTTT; CDR3 protein: CASSATGGFTGNTIYF
J gene: TRBJ1-5; V gene: TRBV2; clone size: -; D gene: TRBD1; CDR3 DNA: TGTGCCAGCAGACCTCGACAGGGGGGTCAGCCCCAGCATTTT; CDR3 protein: CASRPRQGGQPQHF
J gene: TRBJ2-1; V gene: TRBV2; clone size: -; D gene: TRBD1; CDR3 DNA: TGTGCCAGCAGGGCAGGGGGCGTTTACAATGAGCAGTTCTTC; CDR3 protein: CASRAGGVYNEQFF
J gene: TRBJ1-3; V gene: TRBV25-1; clone size: -; D gene: -; CDR3 DNA: TGTGCCAGCGCTGCTTACTCTGGAAACACCATATATTTT; CDR3 protein: CASAAYSGNTIYF
J gene: TRBJ2-1; V gene: TRBV19; clone size: -; D gene: TRBD2; CDR3 DNA: TGTGCCAGTAGGCCCACCCCCGGCGGGAGGTACAATGAGCAGTTCTTC; CDR3 protein: CASRPTPGGRYNEQFF
J gene: TRBJ2-7; V gene: TRBV6-6; clone size: -; D gene: -; CDR3 DNA: TGTGCCAGCAGTCTCCGACTAGATGCCTACGAGCAGTACTTC; CDR3 protein: CASSLRLDAYEQYF
J gene: TRBJ2-7; V gene: TRBV7-9; clone size: -; D gene: TRBD1; CDR3 DNA: TGTGCCAGCAGCCCTGTAGCAGGGGGATTCTACGAGCAGTACTTC; CDR3 protein: CASSPVAGGFYEQYF
J gene: TRBJ2-5; V gene: TRBV2; clone size: -; D gene: -; CDR3 DNA: TGTGCCAGCAGGTCGCGGCAAGAGACCCAGTACTTC; CDR3 protein: CASRSRQETQYF